Described below is a single T cell receptor beta chain sequence and its context. Produced via immunoSEQ multiplex PCR; TCRdb's table is partial and in-frame only. The sample contains some 34,000 clones, 80% to 95% of which appear only once. The sample originates from a study of T cell changes during pregnancy in multiple sclerosis. Losses at the gene ends were 4 bases for V and 12 bases for J; bases not matched to a gene: 11. The CDR3 is 14 residues long. Germline values: CDR1 SGHTS, CDR2 YDEGEE. The starting material was CD4+ T cells from peripheral blood mononuclear cells, obtained in the third trimester of pregnancy. The clonotype originates from a female donor in good health, enrolled as a control in a pregnancy study. The chain has TRBV5-8 and TRBJ1-4; 8 bases agree with TRBD1. The CDR3 sequence: CASSLDGTGLELFF. CDR3 DNA: TGTGCCAGCAGCCTTGATGGGACAGGCCTAGAACTGTTTTTT.